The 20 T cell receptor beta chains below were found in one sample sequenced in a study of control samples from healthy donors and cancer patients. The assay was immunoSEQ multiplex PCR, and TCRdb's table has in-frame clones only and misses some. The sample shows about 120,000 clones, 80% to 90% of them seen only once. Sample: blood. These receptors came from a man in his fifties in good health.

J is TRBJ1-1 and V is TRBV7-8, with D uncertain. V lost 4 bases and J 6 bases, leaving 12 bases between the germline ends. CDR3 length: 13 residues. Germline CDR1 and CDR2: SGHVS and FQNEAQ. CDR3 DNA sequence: TGTGCCAGCAGCTCCCCTTTGTACGCTGAAGCTTTCTTT. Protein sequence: CASSSPLYAEAFF.

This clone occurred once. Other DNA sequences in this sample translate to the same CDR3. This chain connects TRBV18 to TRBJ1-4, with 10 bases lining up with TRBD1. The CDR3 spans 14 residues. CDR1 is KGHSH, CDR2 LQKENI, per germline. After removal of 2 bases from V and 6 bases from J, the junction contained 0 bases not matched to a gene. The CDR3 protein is CASSPGTGDEKLFF. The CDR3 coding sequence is TGTGCCAGCTCACCAGGGACAGGGGATGAAAAACTGTTTTTT.

The CDR3 sequence: CASSGIRTGLNSPLHF. CDR3 nucleotide sequence: TGTGCCAGCAGTGGGATAAGGACAGGTCTTAATTCACCCCTCCACTTT. The V gene is TRBV6-1, the J gene TRBJ1-6; 7 positions match TRBD1. This CDR3 has 16 amino acids. Germline lookup yields CDR1 MNHNS and CDR2 SASEGT. V gave up 4 bases and J gave up 6 bases; unmatched junction bases: 9.

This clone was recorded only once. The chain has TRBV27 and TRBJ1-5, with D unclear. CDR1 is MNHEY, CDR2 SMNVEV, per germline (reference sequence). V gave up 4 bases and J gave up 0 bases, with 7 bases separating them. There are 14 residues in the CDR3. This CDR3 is CASSSHYSNQPQHF. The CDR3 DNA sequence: TGTGCCAGCAGTTCCCATTATAGCAATCAGCCCCAGCATTTT.

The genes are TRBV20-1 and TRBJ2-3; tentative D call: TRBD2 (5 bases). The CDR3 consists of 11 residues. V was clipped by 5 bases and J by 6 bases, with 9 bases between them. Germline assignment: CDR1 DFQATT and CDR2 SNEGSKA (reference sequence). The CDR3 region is CSAFTGDTQYF. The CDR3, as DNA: TGCAGTGCTTTCACGGGGGATACGCAGTATTTT.

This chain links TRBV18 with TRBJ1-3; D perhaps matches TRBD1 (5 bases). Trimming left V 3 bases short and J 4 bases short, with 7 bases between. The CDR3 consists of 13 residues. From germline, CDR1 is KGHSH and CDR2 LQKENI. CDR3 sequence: CASSPWDGNTIYF. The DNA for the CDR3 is TGTGCCAGCTCACCTTGGGACGGAAACACCATATATTTT.

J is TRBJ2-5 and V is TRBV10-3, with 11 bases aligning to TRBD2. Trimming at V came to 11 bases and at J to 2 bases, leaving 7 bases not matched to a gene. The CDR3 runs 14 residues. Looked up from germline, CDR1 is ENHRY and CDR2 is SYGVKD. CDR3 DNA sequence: TGTGCCGCAACTAGCGGGGGACCACAAGAGACCCAGTACTTC. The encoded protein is CAATSGGPQETQYF.

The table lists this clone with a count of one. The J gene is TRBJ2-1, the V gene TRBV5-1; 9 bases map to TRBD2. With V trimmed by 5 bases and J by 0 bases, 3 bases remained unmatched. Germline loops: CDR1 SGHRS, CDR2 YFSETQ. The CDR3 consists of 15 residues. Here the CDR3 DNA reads TGCGCCAGCAGAGAGACTAGCGGCTCCTACAATGAGCAGTTCTTC. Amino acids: CASRETSGSYNEQFF. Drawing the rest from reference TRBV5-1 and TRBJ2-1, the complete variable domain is KAGVTQTPRYLIKTRGQQVTLSCSPISGHRSVSWYQQTPGQGLQFLFEYFSETQRNKGNFPGRFSGRQFSNSRSEMNVSTLELGDSALYLCASRETSGSYNEQFFGPGTRLTVL.

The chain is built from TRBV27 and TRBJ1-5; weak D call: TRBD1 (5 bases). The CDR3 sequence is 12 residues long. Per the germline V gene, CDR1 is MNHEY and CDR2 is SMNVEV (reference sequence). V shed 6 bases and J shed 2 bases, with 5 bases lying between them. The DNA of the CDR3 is TGTGCCAGCAGGGGGGGCAATCAGCCCCAGCATTTT. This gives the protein CASRGGNQPQHF.

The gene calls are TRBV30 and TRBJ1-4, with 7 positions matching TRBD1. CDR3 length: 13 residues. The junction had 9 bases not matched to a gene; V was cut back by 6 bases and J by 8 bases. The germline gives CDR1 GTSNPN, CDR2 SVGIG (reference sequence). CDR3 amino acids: CACYRGVGEKLFF. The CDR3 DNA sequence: TGTGCCTGTTACAGGGGTGTCGGGGAAAAACTGTTTTTT. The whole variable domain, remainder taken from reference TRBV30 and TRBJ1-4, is SQTIHQWPATLVQPVGSPLSLECTVEGTSNPNLYWYRQAAGRGLQLLFYSVGIGQISSEVPQNLSASRPQDRQFILSSKKLLLSDSGFYLCACYRGVGEKLFFGSGTQLSVL.

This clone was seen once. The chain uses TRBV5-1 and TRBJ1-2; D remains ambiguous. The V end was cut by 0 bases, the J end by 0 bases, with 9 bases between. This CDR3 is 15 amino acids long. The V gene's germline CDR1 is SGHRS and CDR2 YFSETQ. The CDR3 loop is CASSLDAPANYGYTF. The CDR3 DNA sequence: TGCGCCAGCAGCTTGGATGCCCCAGCTAACTATGGCTACACCTTC.

CDR3 sequence reads: CASSLAFGGAGYGYTF. The DNA for the CDR3 is TGTGCCAGCAGCTTAGCGTTCGGGGGCGCTGGGTATGGCTACACCTTC. J is TRBJ1-2 and V is TRBV7-2; a possible D gene is TRBD1 (6 bases). CDR1 and CDR2 (germline): SGHTA, FQGNSA. The CDR3 covers 16 residues. Trimming left V 0 bases short and J 5 bases short, with 16 bases between.

This chain's CDR3 is CASSLGRSSTDTQYF. The CDR3 bases are TGTGCCAGCAGCTTGGGAAGATCTAGCACAGATACGCAGTATTTT. This chain joins TRBV5-8 and TRBJ2-3; D is ambiguous. Between the trimmed V and J ends, which lost 0 bases and 0 bases, there was a span of 8 bases. The CDR3 has 15 amino acids. Germline V gene data show CDR1 as SGHTS and CDR2 as YDEGEE.

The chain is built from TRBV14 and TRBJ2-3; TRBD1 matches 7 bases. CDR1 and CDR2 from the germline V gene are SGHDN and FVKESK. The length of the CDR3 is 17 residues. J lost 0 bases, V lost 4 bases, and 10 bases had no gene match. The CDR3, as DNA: TGTGCCAGCAGCCGGGACAGTCCTATCCCAAGCACAGATACGCAGTATTTT. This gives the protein CASSRDSPIPSTDTQYF.

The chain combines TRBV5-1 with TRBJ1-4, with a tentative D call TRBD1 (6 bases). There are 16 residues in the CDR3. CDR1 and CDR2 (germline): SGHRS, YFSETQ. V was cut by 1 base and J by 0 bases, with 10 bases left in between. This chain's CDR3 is CASSLSGAATNEKLFF. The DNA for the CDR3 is TGCGCCAGCAGCTTGTCAGGGGCTGCAACTAATGAAAAACTGTTTTTT.

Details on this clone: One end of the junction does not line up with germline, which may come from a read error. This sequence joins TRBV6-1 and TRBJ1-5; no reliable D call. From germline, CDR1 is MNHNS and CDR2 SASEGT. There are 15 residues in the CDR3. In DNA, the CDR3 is TGTGCCAGCACTGAAGCCATCGTCAGCAATCAGCCCCAGCATTTT. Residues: CASTEAIVSNQPQHF.

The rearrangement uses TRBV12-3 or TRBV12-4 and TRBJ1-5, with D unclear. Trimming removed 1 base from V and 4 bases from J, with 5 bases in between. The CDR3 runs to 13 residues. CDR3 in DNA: TGTGCCAGCAGTTTAGGGGTAAATCAGCCCCAGCATTTT. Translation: CASSLGVNQPQHF.

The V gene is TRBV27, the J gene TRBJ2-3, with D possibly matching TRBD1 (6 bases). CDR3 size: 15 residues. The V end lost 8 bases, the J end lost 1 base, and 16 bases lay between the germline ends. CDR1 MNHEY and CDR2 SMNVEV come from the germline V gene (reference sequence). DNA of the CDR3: TGTGCCAGCGGAAAACAGGGCTCGGGCACAGATACGCAGTATTTT. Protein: CASGKQGSGTDTQYF.

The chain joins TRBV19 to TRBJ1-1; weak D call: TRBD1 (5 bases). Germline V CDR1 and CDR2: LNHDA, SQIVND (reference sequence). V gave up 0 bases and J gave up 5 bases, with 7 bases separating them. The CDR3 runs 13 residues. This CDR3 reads CASSIDRGTEAFF. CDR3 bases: TGTGCCAGTAGTATAGATCGGGGGACTGAAGCTTTCTTT.

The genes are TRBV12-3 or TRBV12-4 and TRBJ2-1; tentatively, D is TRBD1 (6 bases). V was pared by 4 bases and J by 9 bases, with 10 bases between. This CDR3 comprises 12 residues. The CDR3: CASSYRVTEQFF. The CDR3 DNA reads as TGTGCCAGCAGTTACAGGGTAACTGAGCAGTTCTTC.